This TCR beta chain derives from a study of regulatory T cells in long-lasting Graves disease. This clonotype has ten or more counts. Its antigen remains unidentified. Time point defined: newly diagnosed GD, antithyroid drugs for less than 3 months. TCR sequences were obtained from RNA taken from PBMCs. The TCR beta library used iRepertoire HTBI primers with Arm-PCR amplification of CDR3. MiXCR, applied by TCRdb to the multiplex PCR reads, yields one record per CDR3 protein. The sample lists a few hundred thousand distinct CDR3 sequences, approximately 18% occurring once. Study results and limitations: Patients with persistent disease shared some 2,900 public clonotypes, outpacing the roughly 870 shared by new patients. Repertoires from persistent disease leaned toward TRBV28, TRBJ1-2 and TRBJ2-5.

Germline CDR1 reads SGHTA; CDR2 reads FQGNSA. The CDR3 totals 17 residues. Between the trimmed V and J ends, which lost 2 bases and 7 bases, there was a span of 21 bases. These data were also reused for a study on T cells in Graves' hyperthyroidism and ophthalmopathy.

V gene TRBV7-2 combines with J gene TRBJ2-1; tentatively, D is TRBD1 (6 bases). The specimen was peripheral blood mononuclear cells (PBMCs), collected at new diagnosis, from a patient treated with antithyroid drugs. The sequence derives from a woman between 25 and 40 years old with Graves disease. The CDR3, as DNA: TGTGCCAGCAGCTTAAGAGGGGGTGGTAGTCAACGAAATGAGCAGTTCTTC. Translated, it gives CASSLRGGGSQRNEQFF.